This section outlines one TCR beta chain sequence together with its context. In this sample, this clonotype turned up many times. Its antigen is not yet known. Qualities for individual bases were not recorded, and no much larger clone is one base off. The CDR3 holds 19 amino acids from the cysteine to the phenylalanine. Of the read, only the CDR3 DNA is kept; its 57 bases are in frame from base 1. From V the trimming removes 2 bases and from J it removes 0 bases, while the gene matches leave 10 bases of the junction unaccounted for. As encoded in the germline V gene (reference sequence), CDR1 is SGHAT while CDR2 is FQDESV. The library was generated by 5' RACE. Sequencer: Illumina HiSeq 2000. A universal primer binding site was added through template switching, and the final cDNA carried a unique molecular identifier so that TCR cDNA molecules could be counted accurately. Specific primers in the conserved constant-segment region were used to synthesize first-strand cDNA for the TCR alpha and beta chains. To control for contamination, every cDNA library carried two barcodes: a SMART-Mk sample barcode plus Illumina barcodes. Two successive PCR steps introduced TruSeq adapter sequences along with Illumina sample barcodes. Sequencing of the TCR alpha and beta cDNA libraries was done on the Illumina HiSeq platform using custom primers. From the authors' description of their analysis: Unique molecular identifiers were extracted from raw reads with MiGEC, and CDR3 positions were determined with MiXCR. Recombination models were inferred per individual with the repgenHMM and IGoR tools using an EM algorithm. The analysis of shared clonotypes was done with the tcR package in R, with sharing normalized by the product of cloneset sizes. To study raw recombination free of thymic and clonal selection effects, out-of-frame nonproductive sequences were analyzed. Through fastp at Q25 and MiXCR, TCRdb rebuilt clones from the public reads, retaining in-frame beta chains. Duplicate CDR3 protein sequences are folded into a single record with the most common DNA and genes. TCRdb's processing, not the authors', yielded these V and J calls. Recorded for this sample are under 350,000 distinct CDR3 sequences; just under 9.5% of them occurred a single time. Roughly 6.8% of the sample is held by the ten biggest clonotypes.

The sample comes from a study of identical twins listed by TCRdb under 2016. With respect to the entire study: TCR alpha and beta repertoires from monozygotic twins, unrelated adults of various ages and cord blood were deep-sequenced to test whether fetal clonotypes persist. To rule out contamination, replicate twin experiments were performed at different times with different library preparation protocols.

What the research found in general, with its limitations: Fewer insertions were carried by abundant cord blood beta clonotypes, a similar but weaker trend appeared in young adult naive repertoires, and no such trend appeared in memory repertoires. In monozygotic twins, recombination models systematically underestimated out-of-frame TCR alpha sharing, but the models matched the sharing seen between unrelated individuals. Invariant T cells such as MAIT and iNKT could partly confound zero-insertion analyses, although diverse VJ usage argued against such confounding for most clonotypes. Compared with coincidental sharing between unrelated individuals, an excess of low generation-probability sequences was observed among out-of-frame TCR alpha sequences shared between twins. Because the same donors could not be followed over many years, the conclusions relied on cross-sectional statistical analysis. Excess twin sharing in beta out-of-frame sequences was weaker because fewer shared sequences lowered the signal-to-noise ratio.

Every donor in the study was a healthy Caucasian. Three pairs of female monozygotic twins, all aged roughly 18 to 29 years, were included in the twin cohort. Positive isolation kits from Invitrogen were used to isolate the CD4+ and CD8+ T cell populations. These same data were also listed under a study on yellow fever vaccine responses in identical twins. As the second paper documents: The authors reported that the T cell response to vaccination in identical twins appeared partly convergent and partly personalized. Focusing on identical twins, the study followed the T cell clones that responded to the vaccine, and did so with precision.

The chain employs TRBV11-1 and TRBJ2-6, with TRBD1 matching 7 junction bases. The sample consisted of CD8+ T cells sorted from blood. This TCR derives from a woman between 18 and 29 years old in good health. The bases are TGTGCCAGCAGCTTACGGGTGGGACAGTCGAACTCTGGGGCCAACGTCCTGACTTTC. Protein translation: CASSLRVGQSNSGANVLTF.